This T cell receptor beta chain was captured in a study of cytomegalovirus exposure and HLA in healthy donors. The PCR was carried out with 60 Vbeta primers and 13 Jbeta primers. Data came from immunoSEQ multiplex PCR; TCRdb stores just in-frame clones and leaves some out. The sample records under 150,000 clones, over 70% being singletons. CDR3 length: 11 residues. V was cut by 5 bases and J by 7 bases, with 9 bases left in between. From germline, CDR1 is LNHDA and CDR2 SQIVND (reference sequence). The specimen was PBMCs. The source is a man under 40 in good health and CMV-seronegative. The chain combines TRBV19 with TRBJ2-7; the D is unclear. CDR3 coding DNA: TGTGCCAGTAGTTGGCTCGGGGAGCAGTACTTC. Protein: CASSWLGEQYF.